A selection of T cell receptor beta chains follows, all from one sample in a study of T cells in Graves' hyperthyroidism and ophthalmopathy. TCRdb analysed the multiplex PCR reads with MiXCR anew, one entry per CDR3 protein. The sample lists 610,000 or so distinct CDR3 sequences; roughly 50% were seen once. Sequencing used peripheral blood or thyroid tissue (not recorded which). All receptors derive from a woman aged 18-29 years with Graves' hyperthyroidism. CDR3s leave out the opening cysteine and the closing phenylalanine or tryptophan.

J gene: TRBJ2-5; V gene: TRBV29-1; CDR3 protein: SVASSTRGTPGETQY
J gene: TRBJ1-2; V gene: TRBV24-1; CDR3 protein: ATSESGGYGYT
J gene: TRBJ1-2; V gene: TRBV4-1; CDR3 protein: ASSQVGDNYGYT
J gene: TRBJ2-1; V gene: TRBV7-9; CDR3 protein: ASSLVTDLTNEQF
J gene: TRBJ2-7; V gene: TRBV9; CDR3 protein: ASSPDGQGALYEQY
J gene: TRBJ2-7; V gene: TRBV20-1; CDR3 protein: SARDPGSGTGSPYEQY
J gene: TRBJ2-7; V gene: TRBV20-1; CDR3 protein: SARETGPEQY
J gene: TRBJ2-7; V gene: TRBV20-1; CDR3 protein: SASGPAAYEQY
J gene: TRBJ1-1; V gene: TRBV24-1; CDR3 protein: ATRQGTGTEAF
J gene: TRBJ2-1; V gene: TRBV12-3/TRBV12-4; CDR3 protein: ASSPGPQSYNEQF
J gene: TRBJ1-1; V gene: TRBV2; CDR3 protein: ASRDLAGNTEAF
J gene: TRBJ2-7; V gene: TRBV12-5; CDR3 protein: ARDGKRAYEQY
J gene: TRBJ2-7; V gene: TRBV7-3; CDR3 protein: ASSKDREGEQY
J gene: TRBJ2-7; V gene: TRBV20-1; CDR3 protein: SARDLAGADEQY
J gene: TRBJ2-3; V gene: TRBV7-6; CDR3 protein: ASSLDSGTSRTDTQY
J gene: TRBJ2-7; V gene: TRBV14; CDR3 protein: ASSHSFEGLSGTYEQY
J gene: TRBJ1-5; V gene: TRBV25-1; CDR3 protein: ASSDPRDNSNQPQH
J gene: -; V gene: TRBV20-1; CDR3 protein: SAYTGGWDEQF
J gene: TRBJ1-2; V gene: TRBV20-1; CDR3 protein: SAIRTNYGYT
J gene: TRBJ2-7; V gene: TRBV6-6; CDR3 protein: ASRSGNYEQY
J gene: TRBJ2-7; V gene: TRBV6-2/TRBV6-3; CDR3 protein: ATKYKGSYEQY
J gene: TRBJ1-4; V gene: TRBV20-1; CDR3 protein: SASRGGGREKLF
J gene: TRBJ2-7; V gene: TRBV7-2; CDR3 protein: AWSSGQAIYEQY
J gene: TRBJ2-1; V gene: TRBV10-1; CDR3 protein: ASSPMAGEEAYNEQF
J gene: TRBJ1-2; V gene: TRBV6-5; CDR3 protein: ASSYVGEDYGYT
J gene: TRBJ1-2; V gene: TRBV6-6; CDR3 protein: ASSYGTGGYGYT
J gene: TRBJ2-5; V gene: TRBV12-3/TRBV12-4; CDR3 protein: ASSSQAGVETQY